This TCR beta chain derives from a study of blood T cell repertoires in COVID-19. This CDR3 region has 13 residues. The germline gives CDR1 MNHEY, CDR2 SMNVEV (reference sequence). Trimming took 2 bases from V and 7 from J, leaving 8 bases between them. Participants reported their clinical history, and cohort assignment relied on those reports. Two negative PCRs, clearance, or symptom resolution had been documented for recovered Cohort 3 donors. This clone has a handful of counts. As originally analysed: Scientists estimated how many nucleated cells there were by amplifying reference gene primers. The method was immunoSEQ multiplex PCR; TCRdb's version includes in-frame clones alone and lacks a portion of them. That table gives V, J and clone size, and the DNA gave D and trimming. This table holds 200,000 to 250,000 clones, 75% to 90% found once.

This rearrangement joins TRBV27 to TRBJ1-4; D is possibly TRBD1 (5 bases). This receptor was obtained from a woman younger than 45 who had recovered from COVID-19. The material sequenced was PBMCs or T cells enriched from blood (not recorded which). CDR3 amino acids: CASSLVRAEKLFF. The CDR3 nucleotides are TGTGCCAGCAGTTTAGTCAGGGCTGAAAAACTGTTTTTT. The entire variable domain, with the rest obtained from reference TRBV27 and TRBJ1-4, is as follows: EAQVTQNPRYLITVTGKKLTVTCSQNMNHEYMSWYRQDPGLGLRQIYYSMNVEVTDKGDVPEGYKVSRKEKRNFPLILESPSPNQTSLYFCASSLVRAEKLFFGSGTQLSVL.